This entry describes one T cell receptor (beta chain). The sample belongs to a study of shared clonotypes between healthy human individuals. Looking at the study overall: The study enrolled two women and three men aged 18 to 49.

The repertoire was sequenced with immunoSEQ multiplex PCR; TCRdb's copy has only in-frame clones and lacks some. The sample carries 2.3 million or so clones, 93% recorded once. Germline V gives CDR1 SGHNT, CDR2 YYREEE (reference sequence). The CDR3 spans 12 residues. Trimming took 1 base from V and 3 from J, leaving 4 bases between them. The receptor was derived from a man between 18 and 29 years old in good health. Some clones in this sample may be carry-over from other donors' samples. V gene TRBV5-4 combines with J gene TRBJ1-1; D is uncertain. Sequencing was carried out using naive CD4+ T cells from PBMCs. As for subset: CD45RA+ positively selected. CDR3: CASSLPYTEAFF. The CDR3 region has the DNA TGTGCCAGCAGCTTGCCTTACACTGAAGCTTTCTTT. Combining the CDR3 with reference TRBV5-4 and TRBJ1-1 gives the whole variable domain ETGVTQSPTHLIKTRGQQVTLRCSSQSGHNTVSWYQQALGQGPQFIFQYYREEENGRGNFPPRFSGLQFPNYSSELNVNALELDDSALYLCASSLPYTEAFFGQGTRLTVV.